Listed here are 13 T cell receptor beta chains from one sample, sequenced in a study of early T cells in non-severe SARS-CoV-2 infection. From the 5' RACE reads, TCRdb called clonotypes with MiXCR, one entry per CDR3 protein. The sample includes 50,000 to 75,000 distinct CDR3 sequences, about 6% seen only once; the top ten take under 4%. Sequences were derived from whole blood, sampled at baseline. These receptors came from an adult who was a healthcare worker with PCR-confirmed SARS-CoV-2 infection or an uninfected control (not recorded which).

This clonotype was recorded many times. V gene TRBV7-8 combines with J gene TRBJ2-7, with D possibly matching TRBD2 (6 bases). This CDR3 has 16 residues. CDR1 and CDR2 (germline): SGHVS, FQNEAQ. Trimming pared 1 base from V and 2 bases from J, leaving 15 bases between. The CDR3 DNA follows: TGTGCCAGCAGCTTAGACGGAGGGATTACAACCTACGAGCAGTACTTC. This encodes CASSLDGGITTYEQYF.

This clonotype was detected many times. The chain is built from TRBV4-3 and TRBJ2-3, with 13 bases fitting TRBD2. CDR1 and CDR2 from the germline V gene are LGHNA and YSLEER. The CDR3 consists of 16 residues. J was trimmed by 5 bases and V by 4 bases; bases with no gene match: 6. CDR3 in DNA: TGCGCCAGCAGCCGCCAACTAGCGGGAGGGGAAGATACGCAGTATTTT. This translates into CASSRQLAGGEDTQYF.

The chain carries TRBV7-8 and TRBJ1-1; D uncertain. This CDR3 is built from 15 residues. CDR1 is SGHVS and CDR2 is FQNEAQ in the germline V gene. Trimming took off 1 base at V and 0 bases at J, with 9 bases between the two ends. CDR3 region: CASSLEAGLNTEAFF. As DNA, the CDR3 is TGTGCCAGCAGCTTAGAGGCCGGTTTGAACACTGAAGCTTTCTTT.

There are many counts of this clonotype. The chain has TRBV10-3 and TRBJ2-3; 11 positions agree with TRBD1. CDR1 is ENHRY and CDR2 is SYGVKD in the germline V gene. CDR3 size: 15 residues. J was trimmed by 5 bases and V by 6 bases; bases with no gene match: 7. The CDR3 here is CAISKSGTGGDTQYF. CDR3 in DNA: TGTGCCATCAGCAAATCCGGGACAGGGGGAGATACGCAGTATTTT.

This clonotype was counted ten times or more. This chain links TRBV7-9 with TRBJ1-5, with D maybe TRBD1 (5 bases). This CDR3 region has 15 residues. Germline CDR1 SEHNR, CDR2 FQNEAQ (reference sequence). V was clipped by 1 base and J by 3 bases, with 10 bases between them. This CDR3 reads CASSLEGRFNQPQHF. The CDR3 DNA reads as TGTGCCAGCAGCTTAGAGGGACGGTTCAATCAGCCCCAGCATTTT.

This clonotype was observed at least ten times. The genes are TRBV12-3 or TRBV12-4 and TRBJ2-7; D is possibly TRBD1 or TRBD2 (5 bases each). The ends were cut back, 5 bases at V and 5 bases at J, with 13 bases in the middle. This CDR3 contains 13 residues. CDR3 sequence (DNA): TGTGCCAGCAGTCTCGGGACGGCCGACGAGCAGTACTTC. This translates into CASSLGTADEQYF.

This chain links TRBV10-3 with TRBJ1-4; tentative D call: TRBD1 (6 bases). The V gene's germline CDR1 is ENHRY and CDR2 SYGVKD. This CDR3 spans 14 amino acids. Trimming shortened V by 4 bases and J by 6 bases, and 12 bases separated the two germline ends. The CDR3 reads CAISVGAGDEKLFF. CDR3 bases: TGTGCCATCAGTGTGGGGGCGGGGGATGAAAAACTGTTTTTT.

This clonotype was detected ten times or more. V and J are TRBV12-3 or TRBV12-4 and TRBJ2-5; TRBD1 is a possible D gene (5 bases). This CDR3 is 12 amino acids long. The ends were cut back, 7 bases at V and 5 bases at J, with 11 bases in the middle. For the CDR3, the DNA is TGTGCCAGCATGGGGCCAGAGGAGACCCAGTACTTC. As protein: CASMGPEETQYF.

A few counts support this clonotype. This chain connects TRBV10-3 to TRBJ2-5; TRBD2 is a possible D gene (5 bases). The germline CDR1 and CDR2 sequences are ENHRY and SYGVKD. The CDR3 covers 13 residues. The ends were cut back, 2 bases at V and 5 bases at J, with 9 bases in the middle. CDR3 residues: CAISEPAGETQYF. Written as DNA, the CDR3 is TGTGCCATCAGTGAGCCCGCGGGTGAGACCCAGTACTTC.

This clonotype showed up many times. CDR3 loop: CSVEVGTANTEAFF. The CDR3 DNA follows: TGCAGCGTTGAAGTAGGGACAGCGAACACTGAAGCTTTCTTT. The genes are TRBV29-1 and TRBJ1-1; 7 bases fit TRBD1. This CDR3 spans 14 amino acids. Germline-derived CDR1 and CDR2 are SQVTM and ANQGSEA. V was clipped by 1 base and J by 1 base; unmatched bases: 3.

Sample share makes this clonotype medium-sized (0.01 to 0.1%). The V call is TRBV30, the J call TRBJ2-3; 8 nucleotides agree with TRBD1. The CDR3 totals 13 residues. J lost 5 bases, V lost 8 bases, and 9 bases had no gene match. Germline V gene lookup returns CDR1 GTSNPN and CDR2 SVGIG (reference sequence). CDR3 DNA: TGTGCCGTGGAGACAGGGGTCGTAGATACGCAGTATTTT. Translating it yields CAVETGVVDTQYF.

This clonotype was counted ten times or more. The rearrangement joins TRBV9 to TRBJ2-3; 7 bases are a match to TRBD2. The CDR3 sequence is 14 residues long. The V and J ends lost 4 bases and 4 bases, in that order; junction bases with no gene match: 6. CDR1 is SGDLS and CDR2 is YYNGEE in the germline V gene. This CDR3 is CASSRLTSSDTQYF. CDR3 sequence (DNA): TGTGCCAGCAGCAGACTGACTAGCTCAGATACGCAGTATTTT.

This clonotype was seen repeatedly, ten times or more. This CDR3 is CASSLFSGSGSYNEQFF. The CDR3 DNA reads TGTGCCAGCAGCTTGTTTAGCGGGAGTGGGTCCTACAATGAGCAGTTCTTC. The chain combines TRBV5-4 with TRBJ2-1, with 9 bases aligning to TRBD2. From germline, CDR1 is SGHNT and CDR2 YYREEE (reference sequence). This CDR3 comprises 17 residues. J lost 1 base, V lost 1 base, and 6 bases had no gene match.